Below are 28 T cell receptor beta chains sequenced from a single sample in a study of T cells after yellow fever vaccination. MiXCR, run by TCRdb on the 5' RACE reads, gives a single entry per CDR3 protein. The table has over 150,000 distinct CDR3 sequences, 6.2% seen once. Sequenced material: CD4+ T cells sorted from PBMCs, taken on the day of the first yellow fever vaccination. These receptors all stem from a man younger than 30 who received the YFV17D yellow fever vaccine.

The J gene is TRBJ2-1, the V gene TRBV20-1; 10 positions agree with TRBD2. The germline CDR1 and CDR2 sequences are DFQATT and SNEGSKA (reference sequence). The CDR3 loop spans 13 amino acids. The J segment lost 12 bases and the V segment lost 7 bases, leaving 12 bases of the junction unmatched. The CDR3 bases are TGCAGTGTGTCTAGCGGGGGCCCTATTGGGCAGTTCTTC. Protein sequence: CSVSSGGPIGQFF.

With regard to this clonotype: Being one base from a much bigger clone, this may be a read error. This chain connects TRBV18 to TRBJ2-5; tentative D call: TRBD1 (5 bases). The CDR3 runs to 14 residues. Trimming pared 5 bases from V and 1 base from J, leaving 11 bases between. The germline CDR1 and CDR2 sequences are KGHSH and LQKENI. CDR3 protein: CASSNATAQETQYF. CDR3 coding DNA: TGTGCCAGCTCAAACGCGACAGCCCAAGAGACCCAGTACTTC.

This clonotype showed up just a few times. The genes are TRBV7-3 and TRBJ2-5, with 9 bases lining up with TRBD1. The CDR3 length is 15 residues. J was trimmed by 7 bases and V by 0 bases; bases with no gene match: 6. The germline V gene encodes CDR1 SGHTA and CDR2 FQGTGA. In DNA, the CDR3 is TGTGCCAGCAGCTTAACTGGGGACAGGGAAGCGACCCAGTACTTC. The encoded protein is CASSLTGDREATQYF. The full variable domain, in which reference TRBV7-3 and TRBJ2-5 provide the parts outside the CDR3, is GAGVSQTPSNKVTEKGKYVELRCDPISGHTALYWYRQSLGQGPEFLIYFQGTGAADDSGLPNDRFFAVRPEGSVSTLKIQRTERGDSAVYLCASSLTGDREATQYFGPGTRLLVL.

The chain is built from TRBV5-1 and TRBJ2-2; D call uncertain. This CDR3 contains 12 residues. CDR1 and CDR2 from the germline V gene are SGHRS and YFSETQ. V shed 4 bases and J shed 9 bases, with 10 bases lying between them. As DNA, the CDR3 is TGCGCCAGCAGCCCGTATTTCCGGGAGCTGTTTTTT. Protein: CASSPYFRELFF.

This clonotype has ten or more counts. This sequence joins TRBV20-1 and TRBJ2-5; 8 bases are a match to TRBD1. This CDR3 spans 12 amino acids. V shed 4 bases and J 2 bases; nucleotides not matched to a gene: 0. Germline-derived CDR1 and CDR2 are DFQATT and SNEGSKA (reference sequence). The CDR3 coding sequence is TGCAGTGCTAACAGGGGGCAAGAGACCCAGTACTTC. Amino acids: CSANRGQETQYF.

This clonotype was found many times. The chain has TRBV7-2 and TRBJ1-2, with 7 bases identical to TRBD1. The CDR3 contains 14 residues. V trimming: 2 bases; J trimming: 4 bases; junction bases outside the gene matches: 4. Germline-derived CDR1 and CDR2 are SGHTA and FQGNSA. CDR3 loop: CASSLTRDSYGYTF. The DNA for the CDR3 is TGTGCCAGCAGCTTAACCCGGGACAGCTATGGCTACACCTTC.

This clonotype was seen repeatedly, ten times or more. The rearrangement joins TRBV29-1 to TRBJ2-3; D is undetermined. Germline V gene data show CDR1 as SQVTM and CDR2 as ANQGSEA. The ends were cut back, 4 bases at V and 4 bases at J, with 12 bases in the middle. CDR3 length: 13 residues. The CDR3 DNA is TGCAGCGTTGTCACCTGGGTAGCAGATACGCAGTATTTT. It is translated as CSVVTWVADTQYF.

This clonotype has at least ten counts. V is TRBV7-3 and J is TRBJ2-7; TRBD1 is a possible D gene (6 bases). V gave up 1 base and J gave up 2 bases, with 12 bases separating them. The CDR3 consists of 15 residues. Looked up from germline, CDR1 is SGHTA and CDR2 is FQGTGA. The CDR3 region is CASSLKPRDTYEQYF. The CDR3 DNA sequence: TGTGCCAGCAGCTTAAAGCCCCGGGACACCTACGAGCAGTACTTC.

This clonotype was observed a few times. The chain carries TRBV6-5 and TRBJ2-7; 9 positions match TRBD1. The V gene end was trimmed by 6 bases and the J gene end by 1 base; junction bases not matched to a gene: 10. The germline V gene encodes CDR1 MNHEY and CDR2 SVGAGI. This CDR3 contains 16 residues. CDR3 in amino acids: CASSSGTGTGSYEQYF. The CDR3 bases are TGTGCCAGCAGCTCCGGGACAGGGACGGGATCCTACGAGCAGTACTTC.

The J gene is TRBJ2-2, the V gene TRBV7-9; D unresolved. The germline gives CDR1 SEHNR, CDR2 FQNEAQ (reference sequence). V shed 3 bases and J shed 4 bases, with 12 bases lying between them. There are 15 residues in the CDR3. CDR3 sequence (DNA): TGTGCCAGCAGCTTGCGGTCCGATCTCACCGGGGAGCTGTTTTTT. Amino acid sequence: CASSLRSDLTGELFF.

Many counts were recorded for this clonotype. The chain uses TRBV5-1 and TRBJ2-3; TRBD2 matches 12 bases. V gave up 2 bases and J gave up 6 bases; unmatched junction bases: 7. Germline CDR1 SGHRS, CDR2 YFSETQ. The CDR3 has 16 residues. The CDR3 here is CASSFGLAGSGDTQYF. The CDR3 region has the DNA TGCGCCAGCAGCTTTGGACTAGCGGGGTCCGGGGATACGCAGTATTTT.

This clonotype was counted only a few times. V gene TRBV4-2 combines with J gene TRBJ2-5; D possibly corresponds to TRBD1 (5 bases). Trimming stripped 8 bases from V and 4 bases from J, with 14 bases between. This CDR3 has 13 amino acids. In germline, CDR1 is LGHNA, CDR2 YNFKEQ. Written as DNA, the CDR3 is TGTGCCAGCCGACCTGGGGCGCGAGAGACCCAGTACTTC. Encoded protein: CASRPGARETQYF.

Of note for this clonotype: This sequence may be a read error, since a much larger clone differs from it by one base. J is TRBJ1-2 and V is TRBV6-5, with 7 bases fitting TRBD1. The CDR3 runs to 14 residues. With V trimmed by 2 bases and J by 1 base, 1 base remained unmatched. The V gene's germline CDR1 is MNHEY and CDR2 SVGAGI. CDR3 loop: CASSYRQGNYGYTF. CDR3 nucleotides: TGTGCCAGCAGTTACAGACAGGGTAACTATGGCTACACCTTC.

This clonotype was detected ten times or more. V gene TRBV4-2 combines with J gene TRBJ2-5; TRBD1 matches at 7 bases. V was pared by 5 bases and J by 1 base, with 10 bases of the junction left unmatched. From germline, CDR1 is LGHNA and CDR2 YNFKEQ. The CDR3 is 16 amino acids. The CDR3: CASSTVGPGGQETQYF. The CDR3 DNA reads TGTGCCAGCAGCACCGTTGGGCCAGGGGGCCAAGAGACCCAGTACTTC.

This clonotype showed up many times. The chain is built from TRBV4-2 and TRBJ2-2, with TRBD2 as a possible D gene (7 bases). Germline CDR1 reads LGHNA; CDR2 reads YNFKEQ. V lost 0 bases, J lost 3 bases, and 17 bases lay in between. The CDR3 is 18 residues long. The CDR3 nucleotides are TGTGCCAGCAGCCAAGATATTAGGCGGGGGCCATACACCGGGGAGCTGTTTTTT. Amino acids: CASSQDIRRGPYTGELFF.

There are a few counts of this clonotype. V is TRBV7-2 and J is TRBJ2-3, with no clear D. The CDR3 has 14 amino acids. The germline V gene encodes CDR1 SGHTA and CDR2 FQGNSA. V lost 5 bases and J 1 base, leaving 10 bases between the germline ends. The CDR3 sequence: CASSPRHRTDTQYF. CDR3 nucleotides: TGTGCCAGCAGCCCCCGTCACCGCACAGATACGCAGTATTTT.

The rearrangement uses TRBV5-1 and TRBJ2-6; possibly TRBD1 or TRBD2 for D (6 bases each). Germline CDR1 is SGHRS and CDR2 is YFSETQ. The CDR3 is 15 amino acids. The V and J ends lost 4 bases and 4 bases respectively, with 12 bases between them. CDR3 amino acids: CASSPYGGGANVLTF. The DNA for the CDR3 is TGCGCCAGCAGCCCCTACGGGGGCGGGGCCAACGTCCTGACTTTC.

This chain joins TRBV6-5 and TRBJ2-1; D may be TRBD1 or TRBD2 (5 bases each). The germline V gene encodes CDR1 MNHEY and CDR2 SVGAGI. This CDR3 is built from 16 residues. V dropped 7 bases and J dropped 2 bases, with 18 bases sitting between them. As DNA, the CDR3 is TGTGCCAGCAAAACGGGGACCCTGGGGCCCTACAATGAGCAGTTCTTC. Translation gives CASKTGTLGPYNEQFF.

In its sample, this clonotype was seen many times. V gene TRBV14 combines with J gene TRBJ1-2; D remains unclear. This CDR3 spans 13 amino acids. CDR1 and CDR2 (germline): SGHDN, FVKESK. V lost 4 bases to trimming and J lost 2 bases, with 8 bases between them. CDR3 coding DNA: TGTGCCAGCAGCCCCCGCAGCAACTATGGCTACACCTTC. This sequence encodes CASSPRSNYGYTF.

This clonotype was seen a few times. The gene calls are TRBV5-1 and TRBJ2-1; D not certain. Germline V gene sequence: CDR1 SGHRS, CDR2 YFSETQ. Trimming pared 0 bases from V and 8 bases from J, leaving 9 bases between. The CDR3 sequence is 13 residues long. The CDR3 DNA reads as TGCGCCAGCAGCTTGGGTGGGGTTCATGAGCAGTTCTTC. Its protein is CASSLGGVHEQFF.

CDR3 in DNA: TGTGCCAGCAGCGTGGGATACGGACAGCAAGAGACCCAGTACTTC. Protein: CASSVGYGQQETQYF. The V gene is TRBV9, the J gene TRBJ2-5; possible D gene TRBD1, 6 bases. Germline V gene lookup returns CDR1 SGDLS and CDR2 YYNGEE. The V gene lost 2 bases and the J gene lost 2 bases, with 13 bases spanning the gap. CDR3 length: 15 amino acids. Full variable domain (missing parts from reference TRBV9 and TRBJ2-5): DSGVTQTPKHLITATGQRVTLRCSPRSGDLSVYWYQQSLDQGLQFLIQYYNGEERAKGNILERFSAQQFPDLHSELNLSSLELGDSALYFCASSVGYGQQETQYFGPGTRLLVL.

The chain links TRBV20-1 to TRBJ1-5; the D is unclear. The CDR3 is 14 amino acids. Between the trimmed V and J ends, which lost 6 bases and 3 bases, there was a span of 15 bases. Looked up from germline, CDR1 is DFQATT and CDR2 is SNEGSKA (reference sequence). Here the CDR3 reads CSAPPAGDNQPQHF. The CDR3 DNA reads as TGCAGTGCCCCCCCGGCCGGGGACAATCAGCCCCAGCATTTT.

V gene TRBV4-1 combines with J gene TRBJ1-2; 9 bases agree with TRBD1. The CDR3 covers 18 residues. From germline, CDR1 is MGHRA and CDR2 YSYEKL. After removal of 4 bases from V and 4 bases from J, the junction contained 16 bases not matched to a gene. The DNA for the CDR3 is TGCGCCAGCAGCCGCGGAGAAACAGGGGGCGGCGTTGGCTATGGCTACACCTTC. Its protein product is CASSRGETGGGVGYGYTF.

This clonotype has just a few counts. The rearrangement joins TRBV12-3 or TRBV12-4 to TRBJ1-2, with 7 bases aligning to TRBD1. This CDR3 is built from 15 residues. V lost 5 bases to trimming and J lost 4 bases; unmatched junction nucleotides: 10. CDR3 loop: CASSPFRRGIYGYTF. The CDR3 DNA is TGTGCCAGCAGTCCCTTTCGCAGGGGGATCTATGGCTACACCTTC.

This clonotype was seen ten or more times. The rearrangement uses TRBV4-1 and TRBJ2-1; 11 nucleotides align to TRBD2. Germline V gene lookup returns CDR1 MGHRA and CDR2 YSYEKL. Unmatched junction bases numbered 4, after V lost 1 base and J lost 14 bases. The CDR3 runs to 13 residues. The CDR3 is CASSQVAGGPEFF. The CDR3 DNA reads TGCGCCAGCAGCCAAGTAGCGGGGGGGCCTGAGTTCTTC.

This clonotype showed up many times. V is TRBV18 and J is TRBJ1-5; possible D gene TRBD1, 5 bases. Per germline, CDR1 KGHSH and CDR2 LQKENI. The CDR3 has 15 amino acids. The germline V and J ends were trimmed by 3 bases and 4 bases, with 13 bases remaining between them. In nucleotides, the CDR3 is TGTGCCAGCTCACCTAACGAGGGACGAAATCAGCCCCAGCATTTT. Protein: CASSPNEGRNQPQHF. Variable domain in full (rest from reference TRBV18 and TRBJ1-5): NAGVMQNPRHLVRRRGQEARLRCSPMKGHSHVYWYRQLPEEGLKFMVYLQKENIIDESGMPKERFSAEFPKEGPSILRIQQVVRGDSAAYFCASSPNEGRNQPQHFGDGTRLSIL.

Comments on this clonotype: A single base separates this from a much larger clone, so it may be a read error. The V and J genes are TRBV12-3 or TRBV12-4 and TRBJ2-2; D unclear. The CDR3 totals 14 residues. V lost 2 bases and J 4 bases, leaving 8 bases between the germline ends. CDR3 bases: TGTGCCAGCAGTTTAATCAGAAGCACCGGGGAGCTGTTTTTT. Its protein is CASSLIRSTGELFF.

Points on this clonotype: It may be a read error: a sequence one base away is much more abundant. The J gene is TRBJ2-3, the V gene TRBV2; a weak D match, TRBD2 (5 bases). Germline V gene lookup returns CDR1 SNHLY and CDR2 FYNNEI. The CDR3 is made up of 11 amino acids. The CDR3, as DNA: TGTGCCGGCAGTGATGAGGGCACGCAGTATTTT. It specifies CAGSDEGTQYF.